Each of the 32 T cell receptor beta chains below was sequenced from the same sample in a study of response to subunit inactivated influenza vaccine. TCRdb used MiXCR to reprocess the RT-PCR reads, holding one entry per CDR3 protein. The table shows hundreds of thousands of distinct CDR3 sequences, with less than 15% occurring only once. This material consisted of PBMCs from blood, taken approximately 15 days before vaccination. Receptors originate from a man aged 50 or older who received an inactivated influenza vaccine.

The chain joins TRBV20-1 to TRBJ1-2, with D unresolved. This CDR3 region has 12 residues. CDR1 and CDR2 (germline): DFQATT, SNEGSKA (reference sequence). The ends were cut back, 3 bases at V and 4 bases at J, with 9 bases in the middle. The CDR3 is CSASKVSYGYTF. DNA of the CDR3: TGCAGTGCTAGCAAGGTATCCTATGGCTACACCTTC.

The V call is TRBV6-5, the J call TRBJ2-7; 7 nucleotides agree with TRBD1. Trimming at V came to 2 bases and at J to 9 bases, leaving 16 bases not matched to a gene. The germline V gene has CDR1 MNHEY and CDR2 SVGAGI. This CDR3 spans 16 amino acids. Here the CDR3 reads CASSYSRDSQGRAQYF. The CDR3 coding sequence is TGTGCCAGCAGTTACAGCCGGGACAGCCAGGGACGGGCGCAGTACTTC.

In this sample, this clonotype turned up many times. DNA of the CDR3: TGTGCCAGCAGCAGAGACCCATGGGAGACCCAGTACTTC. Protein: CASSRDPWETQYF. The chain employs TRBV12-3 or TRBV12-4 and TRBJ2-5, with unresolved D. The CDR3 covers 13 residues. Trimming shortened V by 6 bases and J by 5 bases, and 13 bases separated the two germline ends.

J is TRBJ1-3 and V is TRBV12-3 or TRBV12-4; perhaps TRBD1 as D (6 bases). The CDR3 spans 15 residues. Trimming shortened V by 6 bases and J by 0 bases, and 12 bases separated the two germline ends. In DNA, the CDR3 is TGTGCCAGCAGCCCGGGACACAGCTCTGGAAACACCATATATTTT. This codes for CASSPGHSSGNTIYF.

V gene TRBV3-1 combines with J gene TRBJ2-7; D may be TRBD2 (5 bases). V lost 4 bases and J lost 3, with 16 bases in between. Germline lookup yields CDR1 LGHDT and CDR2 YNNKEL (reference sequence). This CDR3 contains 15 residues. Here the CDR3 reads CASSPRYGVGYEQYF. CDR3 nucleotides: TGTGCCAGCAGCCCCCGGTACGGGGTCGGCTACGAGCAGTACTTC.

Many counts were recorded for this clonotype. V is TRBV5-5 and J is TRBJ1-5; D is ambiguous. V was clipped by 4 bases and J by 4 bases, with 9 bases between them. The CDR3 extends over 13 amino acids. The V gene's germline CDR1 is SGHKS and CDR2 YYEKEE (reference sequence). In nucleotides, the CDR3 is TGTGCCAGCAGCCTGGAGTATAATCAGCCCCAGCATTTT. Its protein product is CASSLEYNQPQHF.

This clonotype was detected ten times or more. In DNA, the CDR3 is TGCAGTGCTAGAGATAACCCCGGCGTTGGCTACACCTTC. Protein: CSARDNPGVGYTF. V usage is TRBV20-1 and J usage is TRBJ1-2; D is unclear. This CDR3 has 13 amino acids. CDR1 is DFQATT and CDR2 is SNEGSKA in the germline V gene (reference sequence). V was shortened by 0 bases and J by 7 bases, with 12 bases between the two germline ends.

This sequence joins TRBV4-1 and TRBJ2-1, with 13 bases aligning to TRBD2. Trimming at V came to 2 bases and at J to 6 bases, leaving 4 bases not matched to a gene. The CDR3 consists of 16 residues. Germline-derived CDR1 and CDR2 are MGHRA and YSYEKL. CDR3 coding DNA: TGCGCCAGCAGCCAACTACTAGCGGGGGGGTTCAATGAGCAGTTCTTC. Translation gives CASSQLLAGGFNEQFF.

The V call is TRBV27, the J call TRBJ2-7, with 9 bases fitting TRBD2. The CDR3 totals 15 residues. V lost 3 bases to trimming and J lost 5 bases; unmatched junction nucleotides: 8. Germline V gives CDR1 MNHEY, CDR2 SMNVEV (reference sequence). The CDR3 protein is CASSLNGLAYHEQYF. The CDR3 DNA reads TGTGCCAGCAGTTTGAACGGACTAGCGTACCACGAGCAGTACTTC.

This clonotype was recorded a few times. This chain links TRBV6-1 with TRBJ1-5; 7 positions agree with TRBD1. V lost 6 bases to trimming and J lost 4 bases; unmatched junction nucleotides: 18. In germline, CDR1 is MNHNS, CDR2 SASEGT. CDR3 length equals 18 residues. The CDR3 reads CASRGQTPPGTENQPQHF. In DNA form, the CDR3 reads TGTGCCAGCAGAGGGCAGACGCCGCCCGGGACAGAGAATCAGCCCCAGCATTTT.

This clonotype was counted between two and nine times. The rearrangement joins TRBV24-1 to TRBJ1-1; tentative D call: TRBD1 (5 bases). The CDR3 covers 13 residues. The germline V and J ends were trimmed by 5 bases and 7 bases, with 13 bases remaining between them. Germline CDR1 and CDR2: KGHDR and SFDVKD. The chain's CDR3 is CATSVSGQSEAFF. CDR3 nucleotides: TGTGCCACCAGTGTTAGTGGACAAAGTGAAGCTTTCTTT.

This chain uses TRBV30 with TRBJ2-1; D is undetermined. Germline values: CDR1 GTSNPN, CDR2 SVGIG (reference sequence). The CDR3 is 14 amino acids. Deletions cut 4 bases from V and 9 bases from J, with 19 bases between. CDR3 region: CAWTVRGPFGEQFF. The CDR3 DNA follows: TGTGCCTGGACCGTCCGAGGACCATTCGGTGAGCAGTTCTTC.

The V call is TRBV6-5, the J call TRBJ2-7; a possible D gene is TRBD2 (7 bases). This CDR3 has 17 residues. Germline V gene data show CDR1 as MNHEY and CDR2 as SVGAGI. Trimming took off 2 bases at V and 4 bases at J, with 21 bases between the two ends. The CDR3 DNA follows: TGTGCCAGCAGTTACCGATACGAGGGGGACTACGCGTACGAGCAGTACTTC. Amino acid sequence: CASSYRYEGDYAYEQYF.

At least ten counts were recorded for this clonotype. The genes are TRBV29-1 and TRBJ2-5; maybe TRBD2 (5 bases). The CDR3 contains 11 residues. Per the germline V gene, CDR1 is SQVTM and CDR2 is ANQGSEA. Trimming took 2 bases from V and 14 from J, leaving 15 bases between them. CDR3 in amino acids: CSVERAGGRYF. CDR3 DNA: TGCAGCGTTGAAAGGGCGGGTGGAAGATACTTC.

In this sample, this clonotype turned up a few times. This rearrangement joins TRBV6-2 or TRBV6-3 to TRBJ2-1, with D possibly being TRBD2 (6 bases). Trimming removed 5 bases from V and 4 bases from J, with 15 bases in between. This CDR3 has 15 amino acids. Germline V gives CDR1 MNHEY, CDR2 SVGEGT. As DNA, the CDR3 is TGTGCCAGCAGTACCGGGAGCGGCAATTACAATGAGCAGTTCTTC. It translates to CASSTGSGNYNEQFF.

Here the CDR3 reads CASSLVVAGAYETQYF. The DNA of the CDR3 is TGCGCCAGCAGCTTGGTGGTAGCGGGAGCCTATGAGACCCAGTACTTC. The chain has TRBV5-1 and TRBJ2-5; 9 bases match TRBD2. CDR3 length: 16 residues. The V gene's germline CDR1 is SGHRS and CDR2 YFSETQ. The V and J ends lost 0 bases and 5 bases, in that order; junction bases with no gene match: 8. The full variable domain, rest sourced from reference TRBV5-1 and TRBJ2-5, is KAGVTQTPRYLIKTRGQQVTLSCSPISGHRSVSWYQQTPGQGLQFLFEYFSETQRNKGNFPGRFSGRQFSNSRSEMNVSTLELGDSALYLCASSLVVAGAYETQYFGPGTRLLVL.

This clonotype has a handful of counts. V and J are TRBV5-4 and TRBJ2-2; perhaps TRBD1 as D (6 bases). The CDR3 extends over 14 amino acids. CDR1 SGHNT and CDR2 YYREEE come from the germline V gene (reference sequence). V was pared by 2 bases and J by 8 bases, with 13 bases between. CDR3 sequence reads: CASSFGDRLGELFF. The CDR3 coding sequence is TGTGCCAGCAGCTTCGGCGACAGGCTGGGGGAGCTGTTTTTT.

This clonotype was detected many times. The rearrangement links TRBV4-1 to TRBJ2-1, with a possible D match to TRBD1 (6 bases). Germline values: CDR1 MGHRA, CDR2 YSYEKL. Trimming left V 4 bases short and J 4 bases short, with 20 bases between. CDR3 size: 17 residues. DNA for the CDR3: TGCGCCAGCAGCCGGGTGGGGGCCGAGAGCCGATACAATGAGCAGTTCTTC. This codes for CASSRVGAESRYNEQFF.

This clonotype was observed a few times. The chain uses TRBV5-1 and TRBJ2-7; D gene uncertain. V lost 1 base, J lost 2 bases, and 13 bases lay in between. The germline V gene encodes CDR1 SGHRS and CDR2 YFSETQ. This CDR3 is 15 amino acids long. The CDR3 region has the DNA TGCGCCAGCAGCTTGTCGGCAGGCGTCACCTACGAGCAGTACTTC. Translating gives CASSLSAGVTYEQYF.

This clonotype was seen only a few times. The chain joins TRBV5-1 to TRBJ2-7; 7 nucleotides align to TRBD1. The germline CDR1 and CDR2 sequences are SGHRS and YFSETQ. V lost 1 base to trimming and J lost 2 bases; unmatched junction nucleotides: 6. The CDR3 has 15 residues. CDR3 in DNA: TGCGCCAGCAGCTTGCGACAGGGAGCAGCCTACGAGCAGTACTTC. Amino acid sequence: CASSLRQGAAYEQYF.

This clonotype was counted ten times or more. The genes are TRBV5-1 and TRBJ2-7; D remains ambiguous. This CDR3 is 12 amino acids long. V lost 3 bases and J lost 6, with 10 bases in between. Per germline, CDR1 SGHRS and CDR2 YFSETQ. The CDR3 here is CASSYDRAEQYF. In DNA, the CDR3 is TGCGCCAGCAGCTACGATAGGGCCGAGCAGTACTTC. Full variable domain (missing parts from reference TRBV5-1 and TRBJ2-7): KAGVTQTPRYLIKTRGQQVTLSCSPISGHRSVSWYQQTPGQGLQFLFEYFSETQRNKGNFPGRFSGRQFSNSRSEMNVSTLELGDSALYLCASSYDRAEQYFGPGTRLTVT.

The V call is TRBV7-2, the J call TRBJ2-5, with 11 bases aligning to TRBD1. This CDR3 has 15 amino acids. CDR1 and CDR2 (germline): SGHTA, FQGNSA. With 5 bases clipped from V and 1 base from J, the junction kept 3 bases outside the gene matches. CDR3 region: CASSIGQGAQETQYF. Written as DNA, the CDR3 is TGTGCCAGCAGCATTGGACAGGGGGCCCAAGAGACCCAGTACTTC.

This clonotype has ten or more counts. The chain has TRBV5-4 and TRBJ2-2; a possible D gene is TRBD2 (6 bases). Trimming left V 0 bases short and J 0 bases short, with 6 bases between. The CDR3 runs 15 residues. In germline, CDR1 is SGHNT, CDR2 YYREEE (reference sequence). The CDR3 DNA sequence: TGTGCCAGCAGCTTGGGGACTACGAACACCGGGGAGCTGTTTTTT. It codes for CASSLGTTNTGELFF.

The sample holds many counts of this clonotype. This chain joins TRBV12-3 or TRBV12-4 and TRBJ2-1; D might be TRBD2 (5 bases). Trimming shortened V by 7 bases and J by 0 bases, and 13 bases separated the two germline ends. The CDR3 is 15 residues long. The CDR3: CASKLEHSSYNEQFF. The CDR3 nucleotides read TGTGCCAGCAAACTAGAACATAGCTCCTACAATGAGCAGTTCTTC.

This clonotype showed up many times. The chain has TRBV5-1 and TRBJ1-2; weak D call: TRBD1 (6 bases). Germline V gives CDR1 SGHRS, CDR2 YFSETQ. The CDR3 consists of 15 residues. Trimming shortened V by 7 bases and J by 1 base, and 17 bases separated the two germline ends. The CDR3 sequence: CASGHGGLYNYGYTF. For the CDR3, the DNA is TGCGCCAGCGGCCATGGGGGGCTCTATAACTATGGCTACACCTTC.

The V gene is TRBV5-1, the J gene TRBJ2-7; D possibly matches TRBD1 or TRBD2 (5 bases each). CDR1 is SGHRS and CDR2 is YFSETQ in the germline V gene. Trimming took off 1 base at V and 6 bases at J, with 17 bases between the two ends. This CDR3 comprises 15 residues. CDR3 sequence (DNA): TGCGCCAGCAGCTTGCGGGCAGGGTCGAGGGCCGAGCAGTACTTC. It specifies CASSLRAGSRAEQYF.

In this sample, this clonotype turned up a few times. The V call is TRBV5-1, the J call TRBJ2-1, with 9 bases fitting TRBD2. The germline V gene encodes CDR1 SGHRS and CDR2 YFSETQ. CDR3 length: 15 amino acids. V lost 3 bases, J lost 7 bases, and 8 bases stayed unmatched. The CDR3 nucleotides are TGCGCCAGCAGCTCTGCGGGGGGGCCGGTGAATGAGCAGTTCTTC. It codes for CASSSAGGPVNEQFF. Full variable domain (rest looked up from reference TRBV5-1 and TRBJ2-1): KAGVTQTPRYLIKTRGQQVTLSCSPISGHRSVSWYQQTPGQGLQFLFEYFSETQRNKGNFPGRFSGRQFSNSRSEMNVSTLELGDSALYLCASSSAGGPVNEQFFGPGTRLTVL.

This clonotype was seen a handful of times. The chain joins TRBV3-1 to TRBJ2-3; 9 nucleotides match TRBD2. This CDR3 is built from 14 residues. The V gene end was trimmed by 4 bases and the J gene end by 6 bases; junction bases not matched to a gene: 5. The V gene's germline CDR1 is LGHDT and CDR2 YNNKEL (reference sequence). CDR3 coding DNA: TGTGCCAGCAGCCGAATAGCGGGGGTGGATACGCAGTATTTT. Translating it yields CASSRIAGVDTQYF.

V and J are TRBV6-1 and TRBJ1-4; no firm D call. CDR1 MNHNS and CDR2 SASEGT come from the germline V gene. This CDR3 region has 14 residues. V shed 7 bases and J shed 0 bases, with 9 bases lying between them. In DNA form, the CDR3 reads TGTGCCAGCAAAGACACAGCAACTAATGAAAAACTGTTTTTT. It encodes CASKDTATNEKLFF.

This clonotype was observed at least ten times. This chain uses TRBV28 with TRBJ2-3, with 9 nucleotides matching TRBD2. Germline V lookup: CDR1 MDHEN, CDR2 SYDVKM. The CDR3 runs to 14 residues. V gave up 2 bases and J gave up 7 bases; unmatched junction bases: 4. The CDR3 coding sequence is TGTGCCAGCAGTTTACTAGCGGGGCACTATACGCAGTATTTT. This sequence encodes CASSLLAGHYTQYF.

This clonotype was detected only a few times. The rearrangement uses TRBV7-2 and TRBJ1-1; D is unresolved. The CDR3 is 15 amino acids. Trimming took 2 bases from V and 5 from J, leaving 15 bases between them. Germline assignment: CDR1 SGHTA and CDR2 FQGNSA. CDR3 in DNA: TGTGCCAGCAGCTTATCCCACGGGAGAACTACTGAAGCTTTCTTT. As protein: CASSLSHGRTTEAFF.

The CDR3: CASSQGLAGGGEQYF. The CDR3, as DNA: TGCGCCAGCAGCCAGGGACTAGCGGGAGGGGGCGAGCAGTACTTC. The chain combines TRBV4-3 with TRBJ2-7, with 16 bases lining up with TRBD2. This CDR3 is 15 amino acids long. Trimming took 3 bases from V and 6 from J; bases not matched to a gene: 2. Per germline, CDR1 LGHNA and CDR2 YSLEER.